The rows below give T cell receptor beta chains drawn from one sample of a study of blood T cells in healthy people across ages. TCRdb re-called the 5' RACE reads with MiXCR, one entry per CDR3 protein. The sample records about 640,000 distinct CDR3 sequences, roughly three fifths being singletons. The sequenced material came from blood. These receptors were taken from a man in his sixties in good health. Each CDR3 is given with its conserved first and last residue. Fields, in order: D gene, J gene, clone size, V gene, CDR3 DNA, CDR3 protein. The D gene is left open where the match is weak. Rows may omit the clone size; those that give it use once, few, many or a size class.

D gene: TRBD2; J gene: TRBJ2-1; clone size: NA; V gene: TRBV9; CDR3 DNA: TGTGCCAGCAGCGTACCGGGACTAGCGGGGGGCAACAATGAGCAGTTCTTC; CDR3 protein: CASSVPGLAGGNNEQFF
D gene: NA; J gene: TRBJ1-4; clone size: many; V gene: TRBV2; CDR3 DNA: TGTGCCAGCAGTGTTATGCAGGCGGGACGAGAAAAACTGTTTTTT; CDR3 protein: CASSVMQAGREKLFF
D gene: TRBD2; J gene: TRBJ2-7; clone size: NA; V gene: TRBV5-1; CDR3 DNA: TGCGCCAGCAGCTCTGGACTAGCGTTTAATGAGCAGTACTTC; CDR3 protein: CASSSGLAFNEQYF
D gene: NA; J gene: TRBJ2-1; clone size: few; V gene: TRBV21-1; CDR3 DNA: TGTGCCAGCAGCCGCCAGTCGACAGGGGAGGATGAGCAGTTCTTC; CDR3 protein: CASSRQSTGEDEQFF
D gene: TRBD1; J gene: TRBJ1-5; clone size: once; V gene: TRBV25-1; CDR3 DNA: TGTGCCAGCAGTGTCCTCCGGGGGCAGGGGGCAGATCAGCCCCAGCATTTT; CDR3 protein: CASSVLRGQGADQPQHF
D gene: TRBD2; J gene: TRBJ2-3; clone size: NA; V gene: TRBV5-1; CDR3 DNA: TGCGCCAGCAGCTCCACGGGGGGTAGAGGCACAGATACGCAGTATTTT; CDR3 protein: CASSSTGGRGTDTQYF
D gene: TRBD2; J gene: TRBJ2-5; clone size: few; V gene: TRBV20-1; CDR3 DNA: TGCAGTGCTAGTCGTTCTAGCGGGCAAGAGACCCAGTACTTC; CDR3 protein: CSASRSSGQETQYF
D gene: TRBD1; J gene: TRBJ2-3; clone size: NA; V gene: TRBV10-3; CDR3 DNA: TGTGCCATCAGTGGGGACAGTACAGATACGCAGTATTTT; CDR3 protein: CAISGDSTDTQYF
D gene: TRBD2; J gene: TRBJ2-3; clone size: NA; V gene: TRBV12-3/TRBV12-4; CDR3 DNA: TGTGCCAGCAGTTTCCCTCTGAGTAGCGGGGTCACAGATACGCAGTATTTT; CDR3 protein: CASSFPLSSGVTDTQYF
D gene: NA; J gene: TRBJ2-1; clone size: NA; V gene: TRBV20-1; CDR3 DNA: TGCAGTGCTGGCCTGACGGGTCAGGGCCCCTACAATGAGCAGTTCTTC; CDR3 protein: CSAGLTGQGPYNEQFF
D gene: NA; J gene: TRBJ2-4; clone size: few; V gene: TRBV20-1; CDR3 DNA: TGCAGTGCTAGCGTTGTGGTAGCCAAAAACATTCAGTACTTC; CDR3 protein: CSASVVVAKNIQYF
D gene: NA; J gene: TRBJ1-6; clone size: few; V gene: TRBV7-9; CDR3 DNA: TGTGCCAGCAGCTCCCAAGGGCTGGCAAATTCACCCCTCCACTTT; CDR3 protein: CASSSQGLANSPLHF
D gene: NA; J gene: TRBJ2-7; clone size: NA; V gene: TRBV20-1; CDR3 DNA: TGCAGTGCTAGAAATCGGGCTACTGCCTACGAGCAGTACTTC; CDR3 protein: CSARNRATAYEQYF
D gene: TRBD1; J gene: TRBJ1-1; clone size: NA; V gene: TRBV28; CDR3 DNA: TGTGCCAGCAGTAGGGACAGGGTGAACACTGAAGCTTTCTTT; CDR3 protein: CASSRDRVNTEAFF
D gene: TRBD1; J gene: TRBJ2-7; clone size: NA; V gene: TRBV7-2; CDR3 DNA: TGTGCCAGCAGCCCCAGACAGGGGGCCCTCTACGAGCAGTACTTC; CDR3 protein: CASSPRQGALYEQYF
D gene: NA; J gene: TRBJ2-1; clone size: NA; V gene: TRBV28; CDR3 DNA: TGTGCCAGCAGTTTACCCGGACAGTTCTCCAGGCAGTTCTTC; CDR3 protein: CASSLPGQFSRQFF
D gene: NA; J gene: TRBJ2-6; clone size: NA; V gene: TRBV12-3/TRBV12-4; CDR3 DNA: TGTGCCAGCAGTTTCCGCGGGACTGGGGCCAACGTCCTGACTTTC; CDR3 protein: CASSFRGTGANVLTF
D gene: NA; J gene: TRBJ2-7; clone size: NA; V gene: TRBV6-6; CDR3 DNA: TGTGCCAGCAGCCGGACAGCGGGTAGGAGCGAGCAGTACTTC; CDR3 protein: CASSRTAGRSEQYF
D gene: NA; J gene: TRBJ1-1; clone size: once; V gene: TRBV4-1; CDR3 DNA: TGCGCCAGCAGCGGGCCTCGACAGATGAACACTGAAGCTTTCTTT; CDR3 protein: CASSGPRQMNTEAFF
D gene: TRBD2; J gene: TRBJ2-1; clone size: NA; V gene: TRBV24-1; CDR3 DNA: TGTGCCACCGAGGGGGGGGCGGGGGGATTTAGCTCCTACAATGAGCAGTTCTTC; CDR3 protein: CATEGGAGGFSSYNEQFF
D gene: NA; J gene: TRBJ1-5; clone size: once; V gene: TRBV4-2; CDR3 DNA: TGTGCCAGCAGCCAAGTGGGGCAGAGGAATCAGCCCCAGCATTTT; CDR3 protein: CASSQVGQRNQPQHF
D gene: TRBD1; J gene: TRBJ2-1; clone size: once; V gene: TRBV6-1; CDR3 DNA: TGTGCCAGTCAGCGGCAGGGGGCCAATGAGCAGTTCTTC; CDR3 protein: CASQRQGANEQFF
D gene: NA; J gene: TRBJ2-1; clone size: NA; V gene: TRBV6-2/TRBV6-3; CDR3 DNA: TGTGCCAGCAGTTACGGGCCACTCCCGTACAATGAGCAGTTCTTC; CDR3 protein: CASSYGPLPYNEQFF
D gene: TRBD2; J gene: TRBJ2-3; clone size: NA; V gene: TRBV6-1; CDR3 DNA: TGTGCCAGCAGGATACTAGCGGGGGGCACCGCTAGCACAGATACGCAGTATTTT; CDR3 protein: CASRILAGGTASTDTQYF
D gene: TRBD1; J gene: TRBJ2-3; clone size: NA; V gene: TRBV15; CDR3 DNA: TGTGCCACCAGCAGAGATCCCGGGACAGGGGGCAATACGCAGTATTTT; CDR3 protein: CATSRDPGTGGNTQYF
D gene: TRBD2; J gene: TRBJ2-2; clone size: once; V gene: TRBV19; CDR3 DNA: TGTGCCAGTAGTATGAGGCTAGCGGGGGGAGCGAACACCGGGGAGCTGTTTTTT; CDR3 protein: CASSMRLAGGANTGELFF
D gene: TRBD1; J gene: TRBJ2-3; clone size: NA; V gene: TRBV10-1; CDR3 DNA: TGCGCCAACAGTGAAGGGCAGGGGGCCGGAGATACGCAGTATTTT; CDR3 protein: CANSEGQGAGDTQYF
D gene: NA; J gene: TRBJ2-2; clone size: NA; V gene: TRBV5-1; CDR3 DNA: TGCGCCAGCAGCTTGGATCTTTCGGTAGTCGGGGAGCTGTTTTTT; CDR3 protein: CASSLDLSVVGELFF
D gene: NA; J gene: TRBJ1-2; clone size: NA; V gene: TRBV6-2/TRBV6-3; CDR3 DNA: TGTGCCAGCAGGAACTTTGTGAGTGATGGCTACACCTTC; CDR3 protein: CASRNFVSDGYTF
D gene: NA; J gene: TRBJ2-5; clone size: few; V gene: TRBV6-2/TRBV6-3; CDR3 DNA: TGTGCCAGCAGTTTTCCCCAAAAGACCCAGTACTTC; CDR3 protein: CASSFPQKTQYF
D gene: NA; J gene: TRBJ2-6; clone size: NA; V gene: TRBV28; CDR3 DNA: TGTGCCAGCAGTTTTCCGGCAGGGCGTGACTATGGGGCCAACGTCCTGACTTTC; CDR3 protein: CASSFPAGRDYGANVLTF
D gene: TRBD2; J gene: TRBJ2-1; clone size: NA; V gene: TRBV5-1; CDR3 DNA: TGCGCCAGCCGGACTAGCGGGGGGGCCACTGAGCAGTTCTTC; CDR3 protein: CASRTSGGATEQFF
D gene: NA; J gene: TRBJ2-2; clone size: NA; V gene: TRBV12-3/TRBV12-4; CDR3 DNA: TGTGCCAGCAGTTCGGCCATGGCCGGGGAGCTGTTTTTT; CDR3 protein: CASSSAMAGELFF